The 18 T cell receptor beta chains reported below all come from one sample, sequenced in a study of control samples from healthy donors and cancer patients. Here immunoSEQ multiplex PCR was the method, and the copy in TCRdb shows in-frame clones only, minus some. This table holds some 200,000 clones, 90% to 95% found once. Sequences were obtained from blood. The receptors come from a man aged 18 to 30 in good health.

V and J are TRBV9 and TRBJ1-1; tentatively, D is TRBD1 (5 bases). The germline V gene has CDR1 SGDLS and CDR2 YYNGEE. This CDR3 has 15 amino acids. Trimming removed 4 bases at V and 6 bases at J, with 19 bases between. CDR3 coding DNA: TGTGCCAGCAGCCTATTGACCGGGGGTGATGCTGAAGCTTTCTTT. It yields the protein CASSLLTGGDAEAFF.

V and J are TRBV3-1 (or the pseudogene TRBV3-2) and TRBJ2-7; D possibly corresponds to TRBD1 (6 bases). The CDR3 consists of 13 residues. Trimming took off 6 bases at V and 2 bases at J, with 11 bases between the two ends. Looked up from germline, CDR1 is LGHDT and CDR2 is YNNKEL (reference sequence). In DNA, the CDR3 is TGTGCCAGCAGTCCCGGACAGCCCTACGAGCAGTACTTC. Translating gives CASSPGQPYEQYF.

CDR3 residues: CASSPGHGQETQYF. The CDR3 region has the DNA TGTGCCAGCAGTCCCGGACACGGACAAGAGACCCAGTACTTC. The genes are TRBV9 and TRBJ2-5; tentatively, D is TRBD1 (5 bases). Germline V lookup: CDR1 SGDLS, CDR2 YYNGEE. The CDR3 sequence is 14 residues long. V shed 5 bases and J shed 2 bases, with 13 bases lying between them.

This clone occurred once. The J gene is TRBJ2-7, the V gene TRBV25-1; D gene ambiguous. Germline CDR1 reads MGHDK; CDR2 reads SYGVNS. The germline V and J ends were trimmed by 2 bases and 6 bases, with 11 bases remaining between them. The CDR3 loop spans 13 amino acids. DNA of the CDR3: TGTGCCAGCAGTGAACTCACAAGACGCGAGCAGTACTTC. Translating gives CASSELTRREQYF.

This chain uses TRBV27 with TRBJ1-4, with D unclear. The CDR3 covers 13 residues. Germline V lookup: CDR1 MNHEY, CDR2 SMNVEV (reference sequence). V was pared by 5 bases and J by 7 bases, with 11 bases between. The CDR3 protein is CASSRRGGEKLFF. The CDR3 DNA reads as TGTGCCAGCAGTCGCCGGGGAGGTGAAAAACTGTTTTTT.

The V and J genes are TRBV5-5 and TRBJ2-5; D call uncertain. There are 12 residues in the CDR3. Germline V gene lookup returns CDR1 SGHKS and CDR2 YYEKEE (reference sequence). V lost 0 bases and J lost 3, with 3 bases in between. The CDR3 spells CASSLGEETQYF. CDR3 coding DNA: TGTGCCAGCAGCTTGGGAGAAGAGACCCAGTACTTC.

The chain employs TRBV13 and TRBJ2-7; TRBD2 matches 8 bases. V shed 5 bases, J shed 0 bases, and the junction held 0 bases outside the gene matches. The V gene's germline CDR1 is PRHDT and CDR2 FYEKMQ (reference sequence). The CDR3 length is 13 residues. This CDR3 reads CASSRGGSYEQYF. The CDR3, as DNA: TGTGCCAGCAGCCGGGGGGGCTCCTACGAGCAGTACTTC.

CDR3 sequence reads: CASSQDVGRDRDFREQFF. In nucleotides, the CDR3 is TGTGCCAGCAGCCAAGATGTGGGGCGGGACAGGGATTTCCGCGAGCAGTTCTTC. This chain uses TRBV14 with TRBJ2-1; 9 positions match TRBD1. V was clipped by 0 bases and J by 10 bases; unmatched bases: 16. CDR3 length equals 18 residues. CDR1 and CDR2 (germline): SGHDN, FVKESK.

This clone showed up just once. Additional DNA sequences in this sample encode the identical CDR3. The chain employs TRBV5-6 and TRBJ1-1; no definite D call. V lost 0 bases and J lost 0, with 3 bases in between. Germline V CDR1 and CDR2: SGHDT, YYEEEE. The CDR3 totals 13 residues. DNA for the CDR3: TGTGCCAGCAGCTTGGGATTGAACACTGAAGCTTTCTTT. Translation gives CASSLGLNTEAFF. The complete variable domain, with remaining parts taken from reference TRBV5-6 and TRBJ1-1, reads DAGVTQSPTHLIKTRGQQVTLRCSPKSGHDTVSWYQQALGQGPQFIFQYYEEEERQRGNFPDRFSGHQFPNYSSELNVNALLLGDSALYLCASSLGLNTEAFFGQGTRLTVV.

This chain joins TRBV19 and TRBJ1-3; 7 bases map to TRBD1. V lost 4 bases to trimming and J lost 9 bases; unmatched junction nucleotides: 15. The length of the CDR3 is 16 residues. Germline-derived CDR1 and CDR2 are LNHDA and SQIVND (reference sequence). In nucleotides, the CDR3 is TGTGCCAGTAGTACCGTCTTTCTGACAGGGTGGAGCACCATATATTTT. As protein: CASSTVFLTGWSTIYF. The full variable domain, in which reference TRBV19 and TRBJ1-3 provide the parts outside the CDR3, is DGGITQSPKYLFRKEGQNVTLSCEQNLNHDAMYWYRQDPGQGLRLIYYSQIVNDFQKGDIAEGYSVSREKKESFPLTVTSAQKNPTAFYLCASSTVFLTGWSTIYFGEGSWLTVV.

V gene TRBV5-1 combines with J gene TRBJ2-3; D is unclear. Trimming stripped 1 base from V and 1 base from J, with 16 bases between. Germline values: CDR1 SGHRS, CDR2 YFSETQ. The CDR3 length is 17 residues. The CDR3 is CASSLPPQIPGTDTQYF. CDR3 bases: TGCGCCAGCAGCTTGCCTCCACAGATTCCGGGCACAGATACGCAGTATTTT. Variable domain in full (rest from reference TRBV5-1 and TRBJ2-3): KAGVTQTPRYLIKTRGQQVTLSCSPISGHRSVSWYQQTPGQGLQFLFEYFSETQRNKGNFPGRFSGRQFSNSRSEMNVSTLELGDSALYLCASSLPPQIPGTDTQYFGPGTRLTVL.

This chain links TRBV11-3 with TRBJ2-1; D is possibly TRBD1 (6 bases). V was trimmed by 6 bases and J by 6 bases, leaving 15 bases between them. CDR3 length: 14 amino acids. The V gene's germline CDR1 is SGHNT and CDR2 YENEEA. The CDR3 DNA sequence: TGTGCCAGCAGTTTACAGGGACCTTCCAATGAGCAGTTCTTC. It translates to CASSLQGPSNEQFF.

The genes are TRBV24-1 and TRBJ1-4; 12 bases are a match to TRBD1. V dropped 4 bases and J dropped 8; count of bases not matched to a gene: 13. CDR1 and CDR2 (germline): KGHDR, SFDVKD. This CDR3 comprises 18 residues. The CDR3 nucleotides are TGTGCCACCAGTGACCCTCCGGGACAGGGGGCGATTTGGGAAAAACTGTTTTTT. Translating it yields CATSDPPGQGAIWEKLFF.

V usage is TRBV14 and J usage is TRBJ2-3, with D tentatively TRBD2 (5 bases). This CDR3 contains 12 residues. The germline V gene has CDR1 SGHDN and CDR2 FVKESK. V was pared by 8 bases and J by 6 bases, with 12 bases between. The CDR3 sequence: CASSTSYDTQYF. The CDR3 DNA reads TGTGCCAGCTCCACTAGTTATGATACGCAGTATTTT.

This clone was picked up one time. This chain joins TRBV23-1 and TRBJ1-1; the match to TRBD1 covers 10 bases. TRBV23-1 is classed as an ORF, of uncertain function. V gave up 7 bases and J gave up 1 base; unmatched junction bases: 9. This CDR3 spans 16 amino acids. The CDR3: CASNPWDRGPNTEAFF. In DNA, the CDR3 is TGCGCCAGCAATCCCTGGGACAGGGGACCGAACACTGAAGCTTTCTTT.

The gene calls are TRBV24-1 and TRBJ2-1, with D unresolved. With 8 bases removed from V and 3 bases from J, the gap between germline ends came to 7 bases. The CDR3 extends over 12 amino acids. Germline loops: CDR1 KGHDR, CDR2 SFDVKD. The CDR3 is CATKSSYNEQFF. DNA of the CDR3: TGTGCCACCAAGAGCAGCTACAATGAGCAGTTCTTC.

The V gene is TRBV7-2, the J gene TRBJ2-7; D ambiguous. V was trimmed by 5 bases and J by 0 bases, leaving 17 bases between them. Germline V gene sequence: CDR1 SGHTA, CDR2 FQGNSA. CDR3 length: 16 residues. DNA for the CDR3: TGTGCCAGCAGCAATTCACTACAGCCGTACTCCTACGAGCAGTACTTC. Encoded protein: CASSNSLQPYSYEQYF.

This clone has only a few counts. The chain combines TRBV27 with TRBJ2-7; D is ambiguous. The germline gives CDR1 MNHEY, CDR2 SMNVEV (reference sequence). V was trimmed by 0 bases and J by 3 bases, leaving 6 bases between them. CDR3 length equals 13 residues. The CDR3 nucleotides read TGTGCCAGCAGTTTATCCAGGAGCTACGAGCAGTACTTC. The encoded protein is CASSLSRSYEQYF.